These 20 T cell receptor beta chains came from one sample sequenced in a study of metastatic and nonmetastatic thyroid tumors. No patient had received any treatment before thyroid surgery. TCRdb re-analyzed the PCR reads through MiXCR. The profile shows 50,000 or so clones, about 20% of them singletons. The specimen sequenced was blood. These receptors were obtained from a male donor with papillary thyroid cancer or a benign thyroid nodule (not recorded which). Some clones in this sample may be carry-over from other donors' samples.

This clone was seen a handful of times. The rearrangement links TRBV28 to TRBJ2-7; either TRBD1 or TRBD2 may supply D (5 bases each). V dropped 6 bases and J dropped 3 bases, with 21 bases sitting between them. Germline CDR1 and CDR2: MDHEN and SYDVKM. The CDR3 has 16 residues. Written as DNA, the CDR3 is TGTGCCAGCAGAACGGGAACAGGCTATGGAGGCTACGAGCAGTACTTC. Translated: CASRTGTGYGGYEQYF.

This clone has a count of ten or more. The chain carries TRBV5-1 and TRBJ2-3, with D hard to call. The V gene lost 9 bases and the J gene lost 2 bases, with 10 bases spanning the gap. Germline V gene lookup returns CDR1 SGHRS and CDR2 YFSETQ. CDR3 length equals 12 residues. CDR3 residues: CATSLDTDTQYF. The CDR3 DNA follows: TGCGCCACCTCCCTGGACACAGATACGCAGTATTTT.

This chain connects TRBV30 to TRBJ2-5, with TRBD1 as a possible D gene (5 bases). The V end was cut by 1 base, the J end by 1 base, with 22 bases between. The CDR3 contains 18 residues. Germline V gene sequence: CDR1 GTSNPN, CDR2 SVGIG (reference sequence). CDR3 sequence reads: CAWSGRRPDSPTQETQYF. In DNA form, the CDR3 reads TGTGCCTGGAGTGGTAGGCGACCCGACAGCCCAACCCAAGAGACCCAGTACTTC.

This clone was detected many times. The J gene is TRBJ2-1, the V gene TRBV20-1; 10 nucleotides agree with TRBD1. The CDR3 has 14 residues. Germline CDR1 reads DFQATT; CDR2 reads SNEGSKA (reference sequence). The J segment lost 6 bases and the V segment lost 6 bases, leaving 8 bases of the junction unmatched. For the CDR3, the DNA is TGCAGTGCCACCGGGACAGGGGCTGGCAATGAGCAGTTCTTC. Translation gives CSATGTGAGNEQFF.

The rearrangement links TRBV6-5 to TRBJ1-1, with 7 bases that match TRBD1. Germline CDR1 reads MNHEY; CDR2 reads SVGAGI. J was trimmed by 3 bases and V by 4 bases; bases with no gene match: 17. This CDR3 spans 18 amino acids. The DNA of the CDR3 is TGTGCCAGCAGTTTGGCGGGACAGACGTTGTACGGTGACACTGAAGCTTTCTTT. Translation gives CASSLAGQTLYGDTEAFF.

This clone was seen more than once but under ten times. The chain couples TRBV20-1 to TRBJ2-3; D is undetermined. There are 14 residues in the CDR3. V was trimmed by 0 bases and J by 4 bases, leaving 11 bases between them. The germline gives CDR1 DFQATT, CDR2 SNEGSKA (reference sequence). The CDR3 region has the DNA TGCAGTGCTAGAGATTCGGATTCCCCAGATACGCAGTATTTT. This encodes CSARDSDSPDTQYF.

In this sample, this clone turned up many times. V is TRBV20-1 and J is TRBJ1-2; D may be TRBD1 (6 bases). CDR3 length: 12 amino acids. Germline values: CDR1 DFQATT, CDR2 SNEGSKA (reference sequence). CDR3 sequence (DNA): TGCAGCGCCCCGGGGACAACGGGTGGCTACACCTTC. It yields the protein CSAPGTTGGYTF.

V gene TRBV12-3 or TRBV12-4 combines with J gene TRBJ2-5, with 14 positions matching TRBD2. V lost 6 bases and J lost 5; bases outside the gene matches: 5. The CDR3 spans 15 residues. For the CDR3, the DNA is TGTGCCAGCAGATCCGGGACTAGCGGGAGTGAGACCCAGTACTTC. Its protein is CASRSGTSGSETQYF.

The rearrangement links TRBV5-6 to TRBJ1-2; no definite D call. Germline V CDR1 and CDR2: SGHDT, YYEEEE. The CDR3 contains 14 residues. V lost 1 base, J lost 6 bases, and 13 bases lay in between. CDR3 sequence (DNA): TGTGCCAGCAGCTTGATACGGGCCCTTAATGGCTACACCTTC. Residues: CASSLIRALNGYTF.

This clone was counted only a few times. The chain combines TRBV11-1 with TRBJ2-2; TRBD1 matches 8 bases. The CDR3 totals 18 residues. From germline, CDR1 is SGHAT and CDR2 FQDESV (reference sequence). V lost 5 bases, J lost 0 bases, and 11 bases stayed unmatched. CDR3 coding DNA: TGTGCCAGCAGCGTGACAGGGGATGGAGTCGCGAACACCGGGGAGCTGTTTTTT. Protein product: CASSVTGDGVANTGELFF.

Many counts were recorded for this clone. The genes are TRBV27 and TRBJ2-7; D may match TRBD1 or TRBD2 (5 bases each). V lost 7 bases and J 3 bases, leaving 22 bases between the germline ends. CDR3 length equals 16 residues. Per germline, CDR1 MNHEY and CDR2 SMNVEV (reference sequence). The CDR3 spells CASISPSGRILYEQYF. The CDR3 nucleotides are TGTGCCAGCATTTCGCCCTCGGGACGAATCCTCTACGAGCAGTACTTC.

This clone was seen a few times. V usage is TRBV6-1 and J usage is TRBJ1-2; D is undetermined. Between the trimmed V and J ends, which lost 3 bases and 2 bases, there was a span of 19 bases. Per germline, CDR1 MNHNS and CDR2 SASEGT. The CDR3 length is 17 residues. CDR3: CASSDGWGSTSNYGYTF. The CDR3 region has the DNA TGTGCCAGCAGTGATGGGTGGGGTTCAACTTCCAACTATGGCTACACCTTC.

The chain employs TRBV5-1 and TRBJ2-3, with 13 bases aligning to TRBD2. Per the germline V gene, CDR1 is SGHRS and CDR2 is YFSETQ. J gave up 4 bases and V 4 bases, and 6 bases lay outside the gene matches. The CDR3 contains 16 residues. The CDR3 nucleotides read TGCGCCAGCAGCACGGGACTAGCGGGAACCCCAGATACGCAGTATTTT. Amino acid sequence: CASSTGLAGTPDTQYF.

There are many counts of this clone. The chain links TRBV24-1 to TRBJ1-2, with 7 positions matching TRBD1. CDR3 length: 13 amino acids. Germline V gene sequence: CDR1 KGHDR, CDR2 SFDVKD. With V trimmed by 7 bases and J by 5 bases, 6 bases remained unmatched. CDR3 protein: CATRPRDSYGYTF. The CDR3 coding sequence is TGTGCCACCAGACCCCGGGACAGTTATGGCTACACCTTC.

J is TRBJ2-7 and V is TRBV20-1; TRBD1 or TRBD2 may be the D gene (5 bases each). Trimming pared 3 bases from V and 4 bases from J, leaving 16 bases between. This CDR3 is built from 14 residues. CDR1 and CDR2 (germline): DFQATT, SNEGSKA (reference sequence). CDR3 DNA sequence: TGCAGTGCTAGGGACCTTGAGGGGTATTACGAGCAGTACTTC. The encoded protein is CSARDLEGYYEQYF.

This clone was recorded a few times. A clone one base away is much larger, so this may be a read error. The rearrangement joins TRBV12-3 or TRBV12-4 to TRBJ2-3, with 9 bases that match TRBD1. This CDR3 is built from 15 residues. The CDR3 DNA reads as TGTGCCTGCAGCCCCGGGACAGGGAGCACAGATACGCAGTATTTT. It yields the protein CACSPGTGSTDTQYF.

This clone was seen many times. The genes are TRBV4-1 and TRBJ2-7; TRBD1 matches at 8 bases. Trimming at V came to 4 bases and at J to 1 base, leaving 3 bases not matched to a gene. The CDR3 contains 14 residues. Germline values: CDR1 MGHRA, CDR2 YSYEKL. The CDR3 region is CASSPGQGSYEQYF. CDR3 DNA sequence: TGCGCCAGCAGCCCCGGACAGGGATCCTACGAGCAGTACTTC.

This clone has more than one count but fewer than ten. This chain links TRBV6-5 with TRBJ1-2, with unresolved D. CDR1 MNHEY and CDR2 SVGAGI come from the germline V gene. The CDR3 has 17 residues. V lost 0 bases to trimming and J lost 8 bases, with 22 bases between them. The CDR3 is CASSYSSGPLSGEGYTF. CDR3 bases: TGTGCCAGCAGTTACTCGAGCGGGCCACTATCAGGCGAGGGCTACACCTTC.

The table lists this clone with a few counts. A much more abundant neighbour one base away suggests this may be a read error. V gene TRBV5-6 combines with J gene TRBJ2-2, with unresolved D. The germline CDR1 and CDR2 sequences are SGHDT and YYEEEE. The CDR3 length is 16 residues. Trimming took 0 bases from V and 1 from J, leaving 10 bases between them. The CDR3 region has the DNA TGTGCCAGCAGCTTGGATGGGGTGGAGAACACCGGGGAGCTGTTTTTT. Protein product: CASSLDGVENTGELFF.

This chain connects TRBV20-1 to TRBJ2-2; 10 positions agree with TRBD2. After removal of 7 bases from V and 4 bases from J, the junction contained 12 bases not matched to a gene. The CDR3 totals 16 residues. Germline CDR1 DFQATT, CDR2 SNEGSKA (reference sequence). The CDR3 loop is CSGGAGGQNPTGELFF. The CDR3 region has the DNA TGCAGTGGCGGAGCGGGGGGGCAGAATCCCACCGGGGAGCTGTTTTTT.